A selection of T cell receptor beta chains follows, all from one sample in a study of blood T cell repertoires in COVID-19. Clones were sequenced by immunoSEQ multiplex PCR, and TCRdb holds only the in-frame ones, with some missing. Among some 260,000 clones listed, about 80% were seen once. The sequencing sample was made of peripheral blood. The receptor source for this set is a man older than 75 with acute or convalescent COVID-19. Both conserved end residues are part of each CDR3.

j_gene	v_gene	CDR3aa
TRBJ2-7	TRBV30	CAADRGRGEQYF
TRBJ2-7	TRBV7-9	CASSLFRDRPYEQYF
TRBJ1-1	TRBV10-2	CASSEGRTGGAEAFF
TRBJ2-2	TRBV3-1/TRBV3-2	CASSQEGLAGYTGELFF
TRBJ2-1	TRBV6-5	CASSYSSSGGATEQFF
TRBJ2-1	TRBV5-1	CASSLATSGRAAYNEQFF
TRBJ1-5	TRBV27	CASSRTGGSNQPQHF
TRBJ1-5	TRBV12-3/TRBV12-4	CASSSRVNQPQHF
TRBJ1-2	TRBV2	CASEPGQGYNYGYTF
TRBJ1-6	TRBV7-6	CASSQSRVSPLHF
TRBJ2-1	TRBV5-1	CASSLTSGAYNEQFF
TRBJ2-7	TRBV10-2	CASRETGSYEQYF
TRBJ2-4	TRBV18	CASSPGAVENIQYF
TRBJ1-5	TRBV27	CASSLQGAINQPQHF
TRBJ2-3	TRBV2	CASRLRETDTQYF
TRBJ1-1	TRBV19	CASSIRGRGTEAFF
TRBJ2-1	TRBV6-1	CASSGYYRASGGEQFF
TRBJ1-3	TRBV2	CASSSPDRGNTIYF
TRBJ2-1	TRBV19	CASSIVPTGFNEQFF
TRBJ1-1	TRBV2	CASSDMRGPNTEAFF
TRBJ1-6	TRBV7-2	CASSREVGAHHF
TRBJ2-7	TRBV6-1	CATNYGAKRAYEQYF
TRBJ2-7	TRBV28	CASSFGGTGRNEQYF
TRBJ2-2	TRBV6-1	CASSGPDRTANTGELFF
TRBJ2-7	TRBV19	CASSMRQGAIYEQYF
TRBJ1-3	TRBV23-1	CASSLLTETSGNTIYF